Presented here are 29 T cell receptor beta chains from one specimen sequenced in a study of shared clonotypes between healthy human individuals (dated by TCRdb to 2019 to 2021). The method was the immunoSEQ multiplex PCR assay. TCRdb took this table from immuneACCESS and kept in-frame rearrangements with V and J called. Such tables lack part of the clones; where checked against another copy, unresolved V genes explain under half of the gap, and the rest is unexplained. The sample table records approximately 2,300,000 clones; about 90% of these occur just once. Together, the top ten hold about 0.36% of the sample. The sample consisted of naive CD4+ T cells from PBMCs. The cell subset or site label of this sample denotes: CD45RA+ positively selected. These TCRs come from a man aged 18 to 29 in good health. Some clones in this sample may be carry-over from other donors' samples.

The rearrangement joins TRBV7-3 to TRBJ1-2; a possible D gene is TRBD1 (6 bases). Germline V CDR1 and CDR2: SGHTA, FQGTGA. The CDR3 length is 15 residues. V lost 5 bases and J 4 bases, leaving 17 bases between the germline ends. The CDR3 protein is CASSPSWDNGYGYTF. CDR3 nucleotide sequence: TGTGCCAGCAGCCCCAGTTGGGACAACGGCTATGGCTACACCTTC.

This clone was observed a few times. V gene TRBV10-3 combines with J gene TRBJ2-2; 7 nucleotides agree with TRBD1. The CDR3 sequence is 13 residues long. The germline CDR1 and CDR2 sequences are ENHRY and SYGVKD. J was trimmed by 6 bases and V by 7 bases; bases with no gene match: 5. The CDR3 loop reads CAINEQGSGELFF. For the CDR3, the DNA is TGTGCCATCAATGAACAGGGGTCCGGGGAGCTGTTTTTT.

The rearrangement joins TRBV5-1 to TRBJ2-1, with D unclear. Germline CDR1 and CDR2: SGHRS and YFSETQ. The CDR3 has 15 residues. V was shortened by 4 bases and J by 0 bases, with 11 bases between the two germline ends. The CDR3 here is CASSQEVHSYNEQFF. CDR3 nucleotide sequence: TGCGCCAGCAGCCAAGAGGTCCACTCCTACAATGAGCAGTTCTTC.

The chain recombines TRBV28 with TRBJ2-1; D uncertain. The CDR3 consists of 18 residues. CDR1 MDHEN and CDR2 SYDVKM come from the germline V gene. V was shortened by 10 bases and J by 1 base, with 26 bases between the two germline ends. The CDR3 coding sequence is TGTGCCACCCTAAACCGACTGGGTAGGGCTCAGTCCTACAATGAGCAGTTCTTC. Its protein product is CATLNRLGRAQSYNEQFF.

This clone has just one count. The rearrangement joins TRBV15 to TRBJ1-5; D is undetermined. CDR3 size: 14 residues. Per the germline V gene, CDR1 is LNHNV and CDR2 is YYDKDF (reference sequence). Trimming stripped 5 bases from V and 6 bases from J, with 14 bases between. Here the CDR3 reads CATSSHQAGQPQHF. Here the CDR3 DNA reads TGTGCCACCAGCTCCCACCAGGCAGGTCAGCCCCAGCATTTT.

This rearrangement joins TRBV7-3 to TRBJ2-2, with 9 positions matching TRBD1. Unmatched junction bases numbered 7, after V lost 4 bases and J lost 7 bases. Germline V lookup: CDR1 SGHTA, CDR2 FQGTGA. CDR3 length: 15 residues. The CDR3 is CASSSLTGGDGELFF. Here the CDR3 DNA reads TGTGCCAGCAGCTCCCTGACAGGGGGTGACGGGGAGCTGTTTTTT.

This rearrangement joins TRBV28 to TRBJ1-5; 8 positions match TRBD1. Trimming at V came to 6 bases and at J to 3 bases, leaving 10 bases not matched to a gene. This CDR3 spans 16 amino acids. Germline V gene lookup returns CDR1 MDHEN and CDR2 SYDVKM. The CDR3 is CASRQQGQAVNQPQHF. The CDR3, as DNA: TGTGCCAGCAGGCAACAGGGACAGGCGGTCAATCAGCCCCAGCATTTT.

This rearrangement joins TRBV7-6 to TRBJ2-1; 9 bases match TRBD2. CDR3 size: 16 residues. Trimming took 5 bases from V and 6 from J; bases not matched to a gene: 11. Germline assignment: CDR1 SGHVS and CDR2 FNYEAQ. CDR3 DNA: TGTGCCAGCAGCAAAACGGCGGGAGGGCCGAGCAATGAGCAGTTCTTC. Translation gives CASSKTAGGPSNEQFF.

This clone is a singleton in its sample. CDR3 loop: CASSLPGLYPRDTQYF. DNA for the CDR3: TGTGCCAGCAGCTTACCGGGACTATATCCAAGAGACACCCAGTACTTC. J is TRBJ2-5 and V is TRBV7-2; TRBD2 aligns across 7 bases. Losses at the gene ends were 2 bases for V and 8 bases for J; bases not matched to a gene: 14. The length of the CDR3 is 16 residues. Germline V gene data show CDR1 as SGHTA and CDR2 as FQGNSA.

In this sample, this clone turned up once. The chain couples TRBV10-3 to TRBJ1-2, with 7 bases that match TRBD1. V was clipped by 5 bases and J by 4 bases; unmatched bases: 10. Germline CDR1 ENHRY, CDR2 SYGVKD. The CDR3 is 15 residues long. DNA of the CDR3: TGTGCCATCAGTACCGGGACAGCGAGGGCCTATGGCTACACCTTC. Amino acid sequence: CAISTGTARAYGYTF.

This clone was seen a handful of times. The identical CDR3 is also encoded by other nucleotide sequences in the sample. The chain links TRBV6-5 to TRBJ2-7; D uncertain. Per germline, CDR1 MNHEY and CDR2 SVGAGI. V lost 0 bases and J lost 0, with 9 bases in between. The CDR3 runs to 15 residues. This CDR3 reads CASSYSTAGSYEQYF. The CDR3 DNA follows: TGTGCCAGCAGTTACTCGACTGCCGGCTCCTACGAGCAGTACTTC.

The chain joins TRBV28 to TRBJ2-3; 10 nucleotides match TRBD2. The junction had 15 bases not matched to a gene; V was cut back by 6 bases and J by 9 bases. CDR1 is MDHEN and CDR2 is SYDVKM in the germline V gene. There are 16 residues in the CDR3. The CDR3 DNA reads as TGTGCCAGCAGCAACCTAGCGGGAGAAAATTATAAGACGCAGTATTTT. It is translated as CASSNLAGENYKTQYF. Together with reference TRBV28 and TRBJ2-3, the CDR3 gives the full variable domain: DVKVTQSSRYLVKRTGEKVFLECVQDMDHENMFWYRQDPGLGLRLIYFSYDVKMKEKGDIPEGYSVSREKKERFSLILESASTNQTSMYLCASSNLAGENYKTQYFGPGTRLTVL.

The chain carries TRBV5-1 and TRBJ1-1; D ambiguous. The CDR3 has 13 residues. Germline V gene sequence: CDR1 SGHRS, CDR2 YFSETQ. The V and J ends lost 0 bases and 6 bases respectively, with 9 bases between them. As DNA, the CDR3 is TGCGCCAGCAGCTTGGTGGGCCGGCCTGAAGCTTTCTTT. Its translation: CASSLVGRPEAFF.

This clone was found once. The genes are TRBV4-3 and TRBJ2-3; 8 positions match TRBD2. The CDR3 contains 16 residues. Germline V lookup: CDR1 LGHNA, CDR2 YSLEER. Trimming removed 3 bases from V and 4 bases from J; junction bases left unmatched: 9. In nucleotides, the CDR3 is TGCGCCAGCAGCCAGGGCCGAGCGGGAGTGGCAGATACGCAGTATTTT. This gives the protein CASSQGRAGVADTQYF.

Comment on this clone: At one end the junction does not follow the germline gene, possibly because of a read error. The chain joins TRBV18 to TRBJ1-2; D is ambiguous. The germline V gene has CDR1 KGHSH and CDR2 LQKENI. The length of the CDR3 is 12 residues. The CDR3 DNA follows: TGTGCCAGCTCATCACCGAGCTATGGCTACACCTTC. It codes for CASSSPSYGYTF. Full variable domain (remainder filled in from reference TRBV18 and TRBJ1-2): NAGVMQNPRHLVRRRGQEARLRCSPMKGHSHVYWYRQLPEEGLKFMVYLQKENIIDESGMPKERFSAEFPKEGPSILRIQQVVRGDSAAYFCASSSPSYGYTFGSGTRLTVV.

The rearrangement uses TRBV30 and TRBJ1-4; 9 nucleotides align to TRBD1. Trimming took 2 bases from V and 5 from J; bases not matched to a gene: 6. The CDR3 covers 15 residues. Per germline, CDR1 GTSNPN and CDR2 SVGIG (reference sequence). The CDR3 DNA sequence: TGTGCCTGGAGTAAGGCCGGGACAGGGAATGAAAAACTGTTTTTT. It codes for CAWSKAGTGNEKLFF.

The genes are TRBV7-8 and TRBJ1-1; a weak D match, TRBD1 (5 bases). Germline V gene lookup returns CDR1 SGHVS and CDR2 FQNEAQ. The CDR3 has 15 amino acids. Deletions cut 5 bases from V and 5 bases from J, with 18 bases between. As DNA, the CDR3 is TGTGCCAGCAGCCCCCGGGGACCCTCGGGAACTGAAGCTTTCTTT. It specifies CASSPRGPSGTEAFF.

This sequence joins TRBV12-5 and TRBJ1-1, with D maybe TRBD1 (6 bases). Germline V lookup: CDR1 LGHNT, CDR2 FRNRAP. V was cut by 6 bases and J by 11 bases, with 25 bases left in between. The CDR3 is 15 amino acids. This chain's CDR3 is CASGSTGTRFVRAFF. CDR3 DNA: TGTGCTAGTGGCTCTACCGGGACACGCTTCGTGCGGGCTTTCTTT. The full variable domain, in which reference TRBV12-5 and TRBJ1-1 provide the parts outside the CDR3, is DARVTQTPRHKVTEMGQEVTMRCQPILGHNTVFWYRQTMMQGLELLAYFRNRAPLDDSGMPKDRFSAEMPDATLATLKIQPSEPRDSAVYFCASGSTGTRFVRAFFGQGTRLTVV.

V usage is TRBV10-3 and J usage is TRBJ2-1; D unclear. Per the germline V gene, CDR1 is ENHRY and CDR2 is SYGVKD. This CDR3 has 14 residues. Trimming took off 7 bases at V and 8 bases at J, with 18 bases between the two ends. The CDR3 is CAINSVLNRDEQFF. The CDR3 region has the DNA TGTGCCATCAACAGCGTCTTAAACCGGGATGAGCAGTTCTTC.

J is TRBJ2-1 and V is TRBV27; 8 bases align to TRBD2. Germline assignment: CDR1 MNHEY and CDR2 SMNVEV (reference sequence). V trimming: 3 bases; J trimming: 6 bases; junction bases outside the gene matches: 7. CDR3 size: 15 residues. DNA of the CDR3: TGTGCCAGCAGTTTTATAGCGGGGCATTTCAATGAGCAGTTCTTC. Translated, it gives CASSFIAGHFNEQFF.

The gene calls are TRBV5-4 and TRBJ2-7; the match to TRBD2 covers 15 bases. The CDR3 sequence is 19 residues long. V lost 4 bases and J lost 0; bases outside the gene matches: 11. Germline CDR1 is SGHNT and CDR2 is YYREEE (reference sequence). This CDR3 reads CASSGRTGTSGRPSYEQYF. The DNA for the CDR3 is TGTGCCAGCAGCGGACGAACCGGGACTAGCGGGAGGCCCTCCTACGAGCAGTACTTC.

This clone was seen only once. The V and J genes are TRBV5-1 and TRBJ2-7, with D uncertain. Trimming took off 1 base at V and 2 bases at J, with 10 bases between the two ends. The V gene's germline CDR1 is SGHRS and CDR2 YFSETQ. The CDR3 totals 14 residues. CDR3 DNA: TGCGCCAGCAGCTTGACAGCCCAAGCCTACGAGCAGTACTTC. Its translation is CASSLTAQAYEQYF.

This chain links TRBV7-8 with TRBJ2-5; tentatively, D is TRBD1 or TRBD2 (6 bases each). V lost 5 bases and J lost 5, with 18 bases in between. Germline V CDR1 and CDR2: SGHVS, FQNEAQ. CDR3 length: 15 residues. CDR3 in amino acids: CASSLIRRGPETQYF. CDR3 coding DNA: TGTGCCAGCAGCCTAATCCGCCGGGGGCCGGAGACCCAGTACTTC.

The chain uses TRBV9 and TRBJ2-2, with 7 nucleotides matching TRBD2. The CDR3 totals 15 residues. Germline CDR1 SGDLS, CDR2 YYNGEE. The junction had 7 bases not matched to a gene; V was cut back by 7 bases and J by 1 base. The CDR3 nucleotides are TGTGCCAGCTCACGAGGACTAGAGAACACCGGGGAGCTGTTTTTT. Translated, it gives CASSRGLENTGELFF. The full variable domain, its missing parts supplied by reference TRBV9 and TRBJ2-2, is DSGVTQTPKHLITATGQRVTLRCSPRSGDLSVYWYQQSLDQGLQFLIQYYNGEERAKGNILERFSAQQFPDLHSELNLSSLELGDSALYFCASSRGLENTGELFFGEGSRLTVL.

This clone was seen a single time. The genes are TRBV25-1 and TRBJ1-1; D remains ambiguous. Trimming pared 5 bases from V and 1 base from J, leaving 8 bases between. Per the germline V gene, CDR1 is MGHDK and CDR2 is SYGVNS. This CDR3 has 13 amino acids. CDR3 protein: CASSRFGNTEAFF. The CDR3 coding sequence is TGTGCCAGCAGTCGGTTCGGGAACACTGAAGCTTTCTTT.

This chain links TRBV5-1 with TRBJ2-7, with TRBD1 matching 8 bases. Germline-derived CDR1 and CDR2 are SGHRS and YFSETQ. V was pared by 1 base and J by 4 bases, with 13 bases of the junction left unmatched. The CDR3 consists of 17 residues. CDR3 amino acids: CASSLRTGSHVGYEQYF. The CDR3 DNA reads as TGCGCCAGCAGCTTGCGGACAGGGAGCCATGTCGGTTACGAGCAGTACTTC. Full variable domain (outside the CDR3, taken from reference TRBV5-1 and TRBJ2-7): KAGVTQTPRYLIKTRGQQVTLSCSPISGHRSVSWYQQTPGQGLQFLFEYFSETQRNKGNFPGRFSGRQFSNSRSEMNVSTLELGDSALYLCASSLRTGSHVGYEQYFGPGTRLTVT.

V gene TRBV5-1 combines with J gene TRBJ2-5, with 10 bases that match TRBD1. Germline V lookup: CDR1 SGHRS, CDR2 YFSETQ. V lost 6 bases and J lost 4; bases outside the gene matches: 6. The CDR3 is 14 residues long. CDR3 nucleotides: TGCGCCAGCATGCCGGGACAGGGGCTAGAGACCCAGTACTTC. This gives the protein CASMPGQGLETQYF.

On this clone: The identical CDR3 is also encoded by other nucleotide sequences in the sample. This chain uses TRBV19 with TRBJ2-7; D unclear. With 6 bases removed from V and 1 base from J, the gap between germline ends came to 4 bases. Germline V gene data show CDR1 as LNHDA and CDR2 as SQIVND (reference sequence). This CDR3 contains 11 residues. The CDR3 nucleotides are TGTGCCAGTAGCGGGTCCTACGAGCAGTACTTC. Protein sequence: CASSGSYEQYF.

The J gene is TRBJ1-1, the V gene TRBV16, with unresolved D. Germline values: CDR1 KGHSY, CDR2 FQNENV. With 1 base removed from V and 0 bases from J, the gap between germline ends came to 6 bases. This CDR3 comprises 14 residues. CDR3 residues: CASSQLLMNTEAFF. The CDR3 region has the DNA TGTGCCAGCAGCCAATTGCTGATGAACACTGAAGCTTTCTTT.